A single sample gave rise to the 26 T cell receptor beta chains below, sequenced in a study of T cell changes during pregnancy in multiple sclerosis. The repertoire was sequenced with immunoSEQ multiplex PCR; TCRdb's copy has only in-frame clones and lacks some. This sample has 40,000 or so clones, with about nine tenths found just once. Sequencing was performed on CD4+ T cells from peripheral blood mononuclear cells, taken in the first trimester of pregnancy. These receptor sequences come from a female donor in good health, enrolled as a control in a pregnancy study.

The chain couples TRBV9 to TRBJ2-1, with 7 bases that match TRBD1. Germline loops: CDR1 SGDLS, CDR2 YYNGEE. The CDR3 runs to 15 residues. V was pared by 0 bases and J by 1 base, with 1 base of the junction left unmatched. CDR3 amino acids: CASSVGQGSYNEQFF. CDR3 bases: TGTGCCAGCAGCGTAGGACAGGGTTCCTACAATGAGCAGTTCTTC.

V usage is TRBV5-1 and J usage is TRBJ1-1, with TRBD1 matching 8 bases. CDR3 length: 16 amino acids. The V segment lost 4 bases and the J segment 4 bases; nucleotides outside the gene matches: 12. Germline values: CDR1 SGHRS, CDR2 YFSETQ. The DNA for the CDR3 is TGCGCCAGCAGCGCCGGGACAGGTGCGTTCGGCACTGAAGCTTTCTTT. This sequence encodes CASSAGTGAFGTEAFF.

The chain joins TRBV18 to TRBJ2-7; 8 positions agree with TRBD1. Germline V lookup: CDR1 KGHSH, CDR2 LQKENI. There are 18 residues in the CDR3. V trimming: 1 base; J trimming: 3 bases; junction bases outside the gene matches: 14. DNA for the CDR3: TGTGCCAGCTCACCACATGAACCCGGGACAGGAGGGAACTACGAGCAGTACTTC. Protein: CASSPHEPGTGGNYEQYF.

The chain couples TRBV18 to TRBJ2-5, with D perhaps TRBD2 (6 bases). V gave up 3 bases and J gave up 4 bases, with 9 bases separating them. Germline CDR1 and CDR2: KGHSH and LQKENI. This CDR3 is built from 13 residues. Written as DNA, the CDR3 is TGTGCCAGCTCACCGAGGAGGGGAGAGACCCAGTACTTC. As protein: CASSPRRGETQYF. Together with reference TRBV18 and TRBJ2-5, the CDR3 gives the full variable domain: NAGVMQNPRHLVRRRGQEARLRCSPMKGHSHVYWYRQLPEEGLKFMVYLQKENIIDESGMPKERFSAEFPKEGPSILRIQQVVRGDSAAYFCASSPRRGETQYFGPGTRLLVL.

The chain recombines TRBV4-1 with TRBJ1-2, with D tentatively TRBD1 (5 bases). V was pared by 3 bases and J by 3 bases, with 17 bases between. The CDR3 is made up of 16 amino acids. Germline lookup yields CDR1 MGHRA and CDR2 YSYEKL. CDR3 loop: CASSHPSRRQYYGYTF. CDR3 sequence (DNA): TGCGCCAGCAGCCACCCTTCAAGGAGACAGTACTATGGCTACACCTTC.

The rearrangement uses TRBV4-3 and TRBJ2-3; 8 positions match TRBD2. The germline CDR1 and CDR2 sequences are LGHNA and YSLEER. This CDR3 region has 16 residues. V was pared by 3 bases and J by 0 bases, with 5 bases of the junction left unmatched. The CDR3 DNA follows: TGCGCCAGCAGCCACCTCAGCGGGGGTAGCACAGATACGCAGTATTTT. This translates into CASSHLSGGSTDTQYF.

This clone has a handful of counts. This chain links TRBV7-9 with TRBJ1-2; 7 positions match TRBD1. Looked up from germline, CDR1 is SEHNR and CDR2 is FQNEAQ (reference sequence). The trim removed 3 bases at V and 3 bases at J, leaving 10 bases unmatched. The CDR3 has 16 residues. Written as DNA, the CDR3 is TGTGCCAGCAGCTTCCCGGGGACAGTAACCGACTATGGCTACACCTTC. Its translation: CASSFPGTVTDYGYTF.

The chain combines TRBV16 with TRBJ2-2, with D possibly TRBD2 on 5 matching bases. Germline CDR1 KGHSY, CDR2 FQNENV. The CDR3 covers 16 residues. The V and J ends lost 0 bases and 0 bases respectively, with 8 bases between them. CDR3 amino acids: CASSQSSSSNTGELFF. CDR3 nucleotide sequence: TGTGCCAGCAGCCAATCGTCTAGCTCGAACACCGGGGAGCTGTTTTTT.

The rearrangement joins TRBV7-2 to TRBJ2-3; 7 bases match TRBD1. V lost 2 bases to trimming and J lost 10 bases; unmatched junction nucleotides: 9. Per the germline V gene, CDR1 is SGHTA and CDR2 is FQGNSA. CDR3 length equals 14 residues. Written as DNA, the CDR3 is TGTGCCAGCAGCTTAATTAACACAGGGGCGGCGCAGTATTTT. It translates to CASSLINTGAAQYF.

The V call is TRBV7-2, the J call TRBJ2-1; D not certain. CDR3 length equals 16 residues. V dropped 1 base and J dropped 6 bases, with 16 bases sitting between them. The germline V gene encodes CDR1 SGHTA and CDR2 FQGNSA. The CDR3 protein is CASSLVHPLGGNEQFF. As DNA, the CDR3 is TGTGCCAGCAGCTTAGTCCACCCCCTTGGCGGCAATGAGCAGTTCTTC.

V gene TRBV5-4 combines with J gene TRBJ2-3; 9 bases agree with TRBD1. CDR3 length: 15 amino acids. The V gene end was trimmed by 4 bases and the J gene end by 4 bases; junction bases not matched to a gene: 7. Germline CDR1 SGHNT, CDR2 YYREEE (reference sequence). CDR3 sequence: CASSAGQGNADTQYF. The CDR3 DNA reads as TGTGCCAGCAGCGCGGGACAGGGTAACGCAGATACGCAGTATTTT.

This sequence joins TRBV28 and TRBJ1-2, with 7 bases aligning to TRBD1. J was trimmed by 2 bases and V by 3 bases; bases with no gene match: 9. The length of the CDR3 is 16 residues. The germline V gene has CDR1 MDHEN and CDR2 SYDVKM. The CDR3 region has the DNA TGTGCCAGCAGTTTGGGCCCCACGACAGGGAACTATGGCTACACCTTC. Its translation: CASSLGPTTGNYGYTF.

This clone was counted between two and nine times. This chain joins TRBV6-6 and TRBJ1-4, with unresolved D. The CDR3 is 15 residues long. The germline gives CDR1 MNHNY, CDR2 SVGAGI (reference sequence). The germline V and J ends were trimmed by 6 bases and 2 bases, with 13 bases remaining between them. The CDR3 region is CASRPRDRTNEKLFF. Here the CDR3 DNA reads TGTGCCAGCAGGCCGAGGGATCGTACTAATGAAAAACTGTTTTTT.

This clone was seen just once. Germline is not matched at one junction end, which may reflect a read error. This chain uses TRBV7-7 with TRBJ2-7; TRBD1 matches 12 bases. CDR1 is SSHAT, CDR2 FNYEAQ, per germline (reference sequence). There are 15 residues in the CDR3. CDR3 sequence: CASSLGTGGSYEQYF. The DNA for the CDR3 is TGTGCTAGCAGCTTAGGGACAGGGGGCAGCTACGAGCAGTACTTC.

The V and J genes are TRBV27 and TRBJ2-2; D might be TRBD1 (6 bases). From germline, CDR1 is MNHEY and CDR2 SMNVEV (reference sequence). The CDR3 covers 12 residues. The V gene lost 11 bases and the J gene lost 5 bases, with 12 bases spanning the gap. As DNA, the CDR3 is TGTGCCGTTCGGCAGGGGACCGGGGAGCTGTTTTTT. Translation gives CAVRQGTGELFF.

The J gene is TRBJ1-6, the V gene TRBV4-1; D possibly corresponds to TRBD1 (5 bases). V was trimmed by 0 bases and J by 6 bases, leaving 24 bases between them. This CDR3 spans 20 amino acids. Per the germline V gene, CDR1 is MGHRA and CDR2 is YSYEKL. In nucleotides, the CDR3 is TGCGCCAGCAGCCAAGAGACCCTAAACCGACAGAAAGGTTTTAATTCACCCCTCCACTTT. It codes for CASSQETLNRQKGFNSPLHF.

This sequence joins TRBV19 and TRBJ1-1; a weak D match, TRBD1 (5 bases). CDR3 length: 16 residues. Germline values: CDR1 LNHDA, CDR2 SQIVND (reference sequence). The V end lost 0 bases, the J end lost 3 bases, and 14 bases lay between the germline ends. The CDR3 region has the DNA TGTGCCAGTAGTATAGATCAAAGGAGGGGAGACACTGAAGCTTTCTTT. It yields the protein CASSIDQRRGDTEAFF.

This chain uses TRBV28 with TRBJ1-5, with D unresolved. Trimming cost V 1 base and J 3 bases, with 10 bases left between them. This CDR3 has 15 amino acids. Germline values: CDR1 MDHEN, CDR2 SYDVKM. The chain's CDR3 is CASSLLGEVNQPQHF. In nucleotides, the CDR3 is TGTGCCAGCAGTTTATTAGGAGAGGTCAATCAGCCCCAGCATTTT.

The genes are TRBV28 and TRBJ2-5; 8 nucleotides match TRBD1. CDR3 size: 16 residues. Germline-derived CDR1 and CDR2 are MDHEN and SYDVKM. V lost 5 bases, J lost 1 base, and 9 bases stayed unmatched. CDR3 nucleotides: TGTGCCAGCAGTGCAACAGGGACAGGTAGCCAAGAGACCCAGTACTTC. Protein product: CASSATGTGSQETQYF.

V and J are TRBV5-5 and TRBJ2-6; no firm D call. Per germline, CDR1 SGHKS and CDR2 YYEKEE (reference sequence). V was trimmed by 1 base and J by 2 bases, leaving 10 bases between them. This CDR3 comprises 16 residues. The CDR3 bases are TGTGCCAGCAGCTTGCTACCCGCACCTGGGGCCAACGTCCTGACTTTC. Translating it yields CASSLLPAPGANVLTF.

V is TRBV28 and J is TRBJ1-6, with D hard to call. Trimming took off 5 bases at V and 7 bases at J, with 21 bases between the two ends. The CDR3 runs 17 residues. The V gene's germline CDR1 is MDHEN and CDR2 SYDVKM. CDR3: CASSLRHTALLNSPLHF. The CDR3, as DNA: TGTGCCAGCAGTCTTCGACACACTGCGCTCCTAAATTCACCCCTCCACTTT.

This clone was counted only a few times. The rearrangement links TRBV6-1 to TRBJ1-2; D is ambiguous. In germline, CDR1 is MNHNS, CDR2 SASEGT. This CDR3 is built from 14 residues. Trimming pared 3 bases from V and 0 bases from J, leaving 8 bases between. CDR3 DNA: TGTGCCAGCAGTGAGAGGAGGGCTAACTATGGCTACACCTTC. Its translation is CASSERRANYGYTF.

The gene calls are TRBV11-1 and TRBJ1-2; D not resolved. CDR1 is SGHAT and CDR2 is FQDESV in the germline V gene (reference sequence). This CDR3 contains 12 residues. With 5 bases removed from V and 3 bases from J, the gap between germline ends came to 7 bases. In nucleotides, the CDR3 is TGTGCCAGCAGCGAGGGCCACTATGGCTACACCTTC. Its translation: CASSEGHYGYTF.

The chain couples TRBV5-4 to TRBJ1-6, with 7 bases that match TRBD1. After removal of 4 bases from V and 7 bases from J, the junction contained 8 bases not matched to a gene. This CDR3 has 15 amino acids. Germline V gives CDR1 SGHNT, CDR2 YYREEE (reference sequence). DNA of the CDR3: TGTGCCAGCAGCCTACGGGGACAGAAAAATTCACCCCTCCACTTT. Protein sequence: CASSLRGQKNSPLHF.

The genes are TRBV7-2 and TRBJ2-2; 7 bases align to TRBD1. CDR1 is SGHTA, CDR2 FQGNSA, per germline. J was trimmed by 8 bases and V by 2 bases; bases with no gene match: 8. This CDR3 spans 15 amino acids. For the CDR3, the DNA is TGTGCCAGCAGCTTATATGCAGGGGGTATAGGGGAGCTGTTTTTT. It codes for CASSLYAGGIGELFF.

The chain carries TRBV4-1 and TRBJ2-1, with unresolved D. Deletions cut 1 base from V and 5 bases from J, with 9 bases between. The CDR3 covers 14 residues. CDR1 and CDR2 from the germline V gene are MGHRA and YSYEKL. The CDR3 DNA is TGCGCCAGCAGCCAAGCGAGTTTCAACAATGAGCAGTTCTTC. Protein: CASSQASFNNEQFF.